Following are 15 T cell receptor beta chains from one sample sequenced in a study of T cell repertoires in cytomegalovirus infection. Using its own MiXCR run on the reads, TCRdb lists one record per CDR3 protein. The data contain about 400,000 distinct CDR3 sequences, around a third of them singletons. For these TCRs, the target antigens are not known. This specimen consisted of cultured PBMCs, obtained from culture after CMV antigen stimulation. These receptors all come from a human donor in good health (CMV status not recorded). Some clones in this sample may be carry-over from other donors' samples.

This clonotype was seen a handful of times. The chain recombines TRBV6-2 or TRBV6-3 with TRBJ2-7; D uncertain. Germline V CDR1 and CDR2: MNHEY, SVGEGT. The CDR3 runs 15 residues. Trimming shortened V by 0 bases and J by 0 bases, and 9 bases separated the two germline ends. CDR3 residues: CASSYSSQFSYEQYF. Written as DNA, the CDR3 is TGTGCCAGCAGTTACTCGAGCCAATTCTCCTACGAGCAGTACTTC.

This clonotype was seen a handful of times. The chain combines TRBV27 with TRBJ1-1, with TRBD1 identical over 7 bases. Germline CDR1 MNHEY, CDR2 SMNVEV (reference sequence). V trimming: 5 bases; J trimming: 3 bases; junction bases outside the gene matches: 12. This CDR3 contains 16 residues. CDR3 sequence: CASSTRDSTSYTEAFF. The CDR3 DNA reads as TGTGCCAGCAGTACCCGGGACAGTACCTCGTACACTGAAGCTTTCTTT.

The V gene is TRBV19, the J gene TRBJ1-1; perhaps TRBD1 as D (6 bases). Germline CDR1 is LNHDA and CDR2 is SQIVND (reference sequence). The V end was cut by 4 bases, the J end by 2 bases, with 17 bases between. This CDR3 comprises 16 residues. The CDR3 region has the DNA TGTGCCAGTAGTACACGGACAGACAATTTAAACACTGAAGCTTTCTTT. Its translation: CASSTRTDNLNTEAFF. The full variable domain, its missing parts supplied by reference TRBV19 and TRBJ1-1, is DGGITQSPKYLFRKEGQNVTLSCEQNLNHDAMYWYRQDPGQGLRLIYYSQIVNDFQKGDIAEGYSVSREKKESFPLTVTSAQKNPTAFYLCASSTRTDNLNTEAFFGQGTRLTVV.

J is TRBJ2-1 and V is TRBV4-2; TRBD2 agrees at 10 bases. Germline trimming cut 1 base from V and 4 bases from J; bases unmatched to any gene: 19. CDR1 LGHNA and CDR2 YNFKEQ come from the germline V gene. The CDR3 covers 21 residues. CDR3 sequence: CASSQGLSLGEREGKYNEQFF. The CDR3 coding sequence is TGTGCCAGCAGCCAAGGCCTCTCCTTGGGCGAGCGGGAGGGCAAATACAATGAGCAGTTCTTC.

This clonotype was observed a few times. The CDR3 coding sequence is TGTGCCAGCAGTGAACTTACGGGGTTAACCTACAATGAGCAGTTCTTC. Translating gives CASSELTGLTYNEQFF. The rearrangement links TRBV2 to TRBJ2-1; maybe TRBD2 (5 bases). Germline V lookup: CDR1 SNHLY, CDR2 FYNNEI. The V and J ends lost 2 bases and 2 bases respectively, with 13 bases between them. CDR3 length equals 16 residues.

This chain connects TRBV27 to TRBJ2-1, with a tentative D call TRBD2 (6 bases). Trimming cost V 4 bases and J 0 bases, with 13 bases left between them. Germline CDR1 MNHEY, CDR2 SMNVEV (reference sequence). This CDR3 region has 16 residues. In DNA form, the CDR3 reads TGTGCCAGCAGTTCCCCGGGCGGGGACTCCTACAATGAGCAGTTCTTC. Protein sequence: CASSSPGGDSYNEQFF.

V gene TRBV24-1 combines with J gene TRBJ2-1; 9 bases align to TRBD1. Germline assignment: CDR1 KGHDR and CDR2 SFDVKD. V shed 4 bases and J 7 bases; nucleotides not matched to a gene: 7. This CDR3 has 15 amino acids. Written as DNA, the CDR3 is TGTGCCACCAGTGACTTGGCGGGACAGGGTAATGAGCAGTTCTTC. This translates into CATSDLAGQGNEQFF.

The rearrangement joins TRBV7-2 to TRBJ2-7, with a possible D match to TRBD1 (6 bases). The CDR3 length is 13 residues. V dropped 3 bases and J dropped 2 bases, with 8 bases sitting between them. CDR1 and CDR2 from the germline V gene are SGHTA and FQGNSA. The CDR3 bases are TGTGCCAGCAGCTTTGACAGGCCCTACGAGCAGTACTTC. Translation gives CASSFDRPYEQYF.

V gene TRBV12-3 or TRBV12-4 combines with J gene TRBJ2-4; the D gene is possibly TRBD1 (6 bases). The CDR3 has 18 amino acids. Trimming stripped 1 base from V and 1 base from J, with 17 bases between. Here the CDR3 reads CASSLEGVGPAAKNIQYF. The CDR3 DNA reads TGTGCCAGCAGTTTAGAGGGGGTTGGTCCTGCGGCCAAAAACATTCAGTACTTC.

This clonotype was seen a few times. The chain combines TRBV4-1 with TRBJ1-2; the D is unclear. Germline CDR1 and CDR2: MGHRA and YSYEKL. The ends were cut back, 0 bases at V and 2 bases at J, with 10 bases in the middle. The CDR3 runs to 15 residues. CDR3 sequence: CASSQEPTANYGYTF. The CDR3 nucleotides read TGCGCCAGCAGCCAAGAACCCACAGCAAACTATGGCTACACCTTC.

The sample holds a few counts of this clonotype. As DNA, the CDR3 is TGTGCCAGCAGACGGACAGCGGGGCACAATGAGCAGTTCTTC. Amino acid sequence: CASRRTAGHNEQFF. The chain combines TRBV6-6 with TRBJ2-1; tentative D call: TRBD2 (7 bases). The CDR3 is 14 amino acids. CDR1 and CDR2 from the germline V gene are MNHNY and SVGAGI (reference sequence). V was cut by 6 bases and J by 5 bases, with 14 bases left in between.

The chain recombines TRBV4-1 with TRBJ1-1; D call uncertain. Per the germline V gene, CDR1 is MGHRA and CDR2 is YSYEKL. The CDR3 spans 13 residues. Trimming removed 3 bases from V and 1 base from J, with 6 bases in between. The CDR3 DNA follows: TGCGCCAGCAGCCAGCAACAGAACACTGAAGCTTTCTTT. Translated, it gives CASSQQQNTEAFF.

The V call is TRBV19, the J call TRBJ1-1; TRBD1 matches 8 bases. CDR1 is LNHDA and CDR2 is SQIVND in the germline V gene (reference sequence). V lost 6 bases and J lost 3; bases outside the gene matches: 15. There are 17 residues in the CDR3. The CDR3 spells CASSPIARTGRDTEAFF. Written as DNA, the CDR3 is TGTGCCAGTAGCCCTATCGCCCGGACAGGGAGGGACACTGAAGCTTTCTTT.

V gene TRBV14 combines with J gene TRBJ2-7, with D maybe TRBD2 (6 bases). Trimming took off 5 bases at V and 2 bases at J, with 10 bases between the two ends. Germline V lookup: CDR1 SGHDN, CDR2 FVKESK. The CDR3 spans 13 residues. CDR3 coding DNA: TGTGCCAGCAGCGCTGGGACTCCCTACGAGCAGTACTTC. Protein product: CASSAGTPYEQYF.

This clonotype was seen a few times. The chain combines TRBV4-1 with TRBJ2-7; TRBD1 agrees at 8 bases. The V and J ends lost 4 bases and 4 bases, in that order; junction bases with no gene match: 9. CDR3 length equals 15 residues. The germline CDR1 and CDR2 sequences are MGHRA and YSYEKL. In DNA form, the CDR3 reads TGCGCCAGCAGCCTTGAACCGGGACAGGAGTACGAGCAGTACTTC. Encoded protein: CASSLEPGQEYEQYF.